These 11 T cell receptor beta chains were sequenced from one sample in a study of shared clonotypes between healthy human individuals. Profiled with immunoSEQ multiplex PCR; TCRdb holds only in-frame clones, not every one. The repertoire holds millions of clones, with roughly 95% as singletons. Material: naive CD4+ T cells sorted from blood. Described subset: CD45RA+ positively selected. These receptors were obtained from a man in his late teens or twenties in good health.

This chain connects TRBV29-1 to TRBJ2-7, with 11 positions matching TRBD1. Germline V gene sequence: CDR1 SQVTM, CDR2 ANQGSEA. Trimming took 6 bases from V and 4 from J; bases not matched to a gene: 5. The CDR3 has 13 residues. The CDR3 bases are TGCAGCGTACCGGGACAGGGGGATTACGAGCAGTACTTC. Translating gives CSVPGQGDYEQYF.

V and J are TRBV27 and TRBJ1-6; tentatively, D is TRBD1 (5 bases). V was clipped by 0 bases and J by 7 bases, with 16 bases between them. Germline V gives CDR1 MNHEY, CDR2 SMNVEV (reference sequence). This CDR3 spans 17 amino acids. The CDR3 sequence: CASSLSEGETPNSPLHF. The CDR3 DNA reads as TGTGCCAGCAGTTTATCGGAAGGGGAAACCCCCAATTCACCCCTCCACTTT.

The chain uses TRBV6-6 and TRBJ1-6, with D uncertain. The germline CDR1 and CDR2 sequences are MNHNY and SVGAGI (reference sequence). CDR3 length equals 14 residues. Trimming took off 2 bases at V and 5 bases at J, with 7 bases between the two ends. CDR3 sequence: CASSYGQDNSPLHF. The CDR3 DNA reads TGTGCCAGCAGTTACGGGCAGGATAATTCACCCCTCCACTTT.

This rearrangement joins TRBV5-1 to TRBJ2-2; 7 bases align to TRBD2. This CDR3 comprises 17 residues. CDR1 and CDR2 (germline): SGHRS, YFSETQ. The V gene end was trimmed by 0 bases and the J gene end by 4 bases; junction bases not matched to a gene: 9. The CDR3 region is CASSLGDYLLGTGELFF. DNA for the CDR3: TGCGCCAGCAGCTTGGGGGACTACCTATTGGGCACCGGGGAGCTGTTTTTT.

The chain combines TRBV4-1 with TRBJ2-7; D may match TRBD1 or TRBD2 (5 bases each). Germline CDR1 is MGHRA and CDR2 is YSYEKL. V lost 10 bases to trimming and J lost 3 bases, with 16 bases between them. CDR3 size: 13 residues. The DNA for the CDR3 is TGCGCCACCCGGGACCCCCGCGGCTACGAGCAGTACTTC. It yields the protein CATRDPRGYEQYF.

The chain employs TRBV10-2 and TRBJ2-7; D remains unclear. The CDR3 has 11 amino acids. V was clipped by 4 bases and J by 3 bases, with 4 bases between them. CDR1 is WSHSY and CDR2 is SAAADI in the germline V gene. CDR3 loop: CASSANYEQYF. CDR3 sequence (DNA): TGCGCCAGCAGTGCTAACTACGAGCAGTACTTC.

The J gene is TRBJ2-2, the V gene TRBV7-2; D uncertain. Germline V gene lookup returns CDR1 SGHTA and CDR2 FQGNSA. The CDR3 is made up of 15 amino acids. V lost 0 bases, J lost 4 bases, and 9 bases lay in between. The CDR3 region is CASSLAGLSTGELFF. CDR3 in DNA: TGTGCCAGCAGCTTAGCAGGGTTGAGCACCGGGGAGCTGTTTTTT.

This chain joins TRBV6-5 and TRBJ1-2; D is possibly TRBD1 (6 bases). Germline V gene lookup returns CDR1 MNHEY and CDR2 SVGAGI. CDR3 length: 13 residues. V was clipped by 7 bases and J by 9 bases, with 18 bases between them. The CDR3 nucleotides are TGTGCCAGCACTTTTCCCGGGACACAAAGCTACACCTTC. It yields the protein CASTFPGTQSYTF.

This chain links TRBV29-1 with TRBJ2-1; TRBD2 aligns across 9 bases. Germline V gene lookup returns CDR1 SQVTM and CDR2 ANQGSEA. Trimming took 7 bases from V and 7 from J; bases not matched to a gene: 11. CDR3 length: 14 residues. CDR3 DNA sequence: TGCAGCGCTGGCCTGGCTAGCGGGGCAAATGAGCAGTTCTTC. Amino acid sequence: CSAGLASGANEQFF.

The chain is built from TRBV7-9 and TRBJ1-4; D perhaps matches TRBD1 (5 bases). Trimming cost V 5 bases and J 3 bases, with 16 bases left between them. The CDR3 is made up of 16 amino acids. Germline CDR1 is SEHNR and CDR2 is FQNEAQ (reference sequence). CDR3 amino acids: CASSTRDGTANEKLFF. Written as DNA, the CDR3 is TGTGCCAGCAGCACCAGGGACGGGACGGCTAATGAAAAACTGTTTTTT.

The V gene is TRBV6-1, the J gene TRBJ2-5; TRBD2 matches 10 bases. Germline trimming cut 1 base from V and 2 bases from J; bases unmatched to any gene: 4. Germline CDR1 and CDR2: MNHNS and SASEGT. CDR3 size: 16 residues. CDR3 coding DNA: TGTGCCAGCAGTGAAGTATTAGCGGGGGGTCAAGAGACCCAGTACTTC. Its protein is CASSEVLAGGQETQYF.